These 12 T cell receptor beta chains were sequenced from one sample in a study of CD8+ T cells in alopecia areata. Sequencing used cDNA as its template, made by extracting RNA and reverse transcribing it. Only in-frame clones appear in the TCRdb table, and some are missing; sequencing was by immunoSEQ multiplex PCR. The repertoire holds fewer than 250,000 clones, with 50% to 60% as singletons. Treatment reported: oral pan-JAK inhibitor, 5-10 mg twice daily. The sequences come from CD4+ T cells sorted from blood, collected at week 4, from a patient treated with tofacitinib. Source of these receptors: a human donor with alopecia areata.

The chain links TRBV6-5 to TRBJ2-7; 7 bases match TRBD2. This CDR3 spans 14 amino acids. V lost 5 bases to trimming and J lost 5 bases; unmatched junction nucleotides: 9. Germline V gene sequence: CDR1 MNHEY, CDR2 SVGAGI. The chain's CDR3 is CASSQRGRVHEQYF. CDR3 DNA sequence: TGTGCCAGCAGTCAACGGGGGAGGGTGCACGAGCAGTACTTC.

The chain is built from TRBV7-2 and TRBJ2-2; D gene ambiguous. V was shortened by 1 base and J by 2 bases, with 8 bases between the two germline ends. CDR3 length: 15 amino acids. The germline V gene encodes CDR1 SGHTA and CDR2 FQGNSA. CDR3 in DNA: TGTGCCAGCAGCTTAGGACACCTTAACACCGGGGAGCTGTTTTTT. It encodes CASSLGHLNTGELFF.

A few counts support this clone. V usage is TRBV19 and J usage is TRBJ2-7, with D possibly TRBD2 on 5 matching bases. The germline gives CDR1 LNHDA, CDR2 SQIVND (reference sequence). Between the trimmed V and J ends, which lost 5 bases and 7 bases, there was a span of 15 bases. The CDR3 is 13 amino acids. CDR3 sequence (DNA): TGTGCCAGTAGTGCCCTAGCACCGGGGGAGCAGTACTTC. Its protein product is CASSALAPGEQYF.

The chain links TRBV9 to TRBJ1-5; D unclear. Trimming pared 3 bases from V and 4 bases from J, leaving 11 bases between. The germline CDR1 and CDR2 sequences are SGDLS and YYNGEE. The CDR3 covers 14 residues. CDR3 protein: CASSAEGRNQPQHF. The CDR3 DNA reads TGTGCCAGCAGCGCGGAGGGTCGTAATCAGCCCCAGCATTTT.

This clone has more than one count but fewer than ten. The rearrangement uses TRBV30 and TRBJ2-3; 9 bases align to TRBD2. The CDR3 covers 14 residues. CDR1 and CDR2 (germline): GTSNPN, SVGIG (reference sequence). The V gene end was trimmed by 5 bases and the J gene end by 4 bases; junction bases not matched to a gene: 7. CDR3 nucleotides: TGTGCCTGGTCCGGGACTAGCAAAGCAGATACGCAGTATTTT. Translation: CAWSGTSKADTQYF.

The chain has TRBV2 and TRBJ2-3; D call uncertain. Per the germline V gene, CDR1 is SNHLY and CDR2 is FYNNEI. This CDR3 is 13 amino acids long. V was shortened by 8 bases and J by 1 base, with 10 bases between the two germline ends. The CDR3 nucleotides read TGTGCCAGCGTCCGCGCCCGCACAGATACGCAGTATTTT. Amino acid sequence: CASVRARTDTQYF.

V and J are TRBV30 and TRBJ2-7; 12 nucleotides align to TRBD2. The CDR3 is 17 residues long. V was pared by 0 bases and J by 5 bases, with 11 bases of the junction left unmatched. Per the germline V gene, CDR1 is GTSNPN and CDR2 is SVGIG (reference sequence). CDR3: CAWSVGLTSGSLHEQYF. The CDR3 DNA reads as TGTGCCTGGAGTGTAGGGCTGACTAGCGGGAGTCTCCACGAGCAGTACTTC.

The chain carries TRBV27 and TRBJ1-1; D gene unclear. The CDR3 contains 13 residues. Germline assignment: CDR1 MNHEY and CDR2 SMNVEV (reference sequence). V was clipped by 6 bases and J by 1 base, with 9 bases between them. The CDR3 DNA is TGTGCCAGCAGAAACCGACAGAACACTGAAGCTTTCTTT. Residues: CASRNRQNTEAFF.

The V gene is TRBV29-1, the J gene TRBJ2-7; the D gene is possibly TRBD1 (5 bases). This CDR3 spans 12 amino acids. V shed 6 bases and J shed 3 bases, with 12 bases lying between them. The germline gives CDR1 SQVTM, CDR2 ANQGSEA. For the CDR3, the DNA is TGCAGCGTGAAAAGGCAGGGCTACGAGCAGTACTTC. Protein sequence: CSVKRQGYEQYF.

About this clone itself: The same CDR3 can be traced to other DNA sequences in this sample. The rearrangement joins TRBV5-1 to TRBJ2-6; D not resolved. The V gene's germline CDR1 is SGHRS and CDR2 YFSETQ. The CDR3 contains 14 residues. V was cut by 5 bases and J by 0 bases, with 6 bases left in between. CDR3 DNA sequence: TGCGCCAGCAGTTCAATCTCTGGGGCCAACGTCCTGACTTTC. Its translation: CASSSISGANVLTF.

The V gene is TRBV30, the J gene TRBJ2-3; D unclear. The CDR3 runs 14 residues. V shed 1 base and J shed 11 bases, with 19 bases lying between them. Germline CDR1 and CDR2: GTSNPN and SVGIG (reference sequence). The CDR3 DNA is TGTGCCTGGAGTGCCTCTCCTCCTGAGATTAAGCAGTATTTT. Its protein is CAWSASPPEIKQYF.

This chain connects TRBV5-4 to TRBJ2-7, with 9 nucleotides matching TRBD1. CDR1 SGHNT and CDR2 YYREEE come from the germline V gene (reference sequence). CDR3 size: 16 residues. The J segment lost 1 base and the V segment lost 1 base, leaving 6 bases of the junction unmatched. In DNA, the CDR3 is TGTGCCAGCAGCTTGACCAGACAGGGGGGATCCTACGAGCAGTACTTC. Amino acid sequence: CASSLTRQGGSYEQYF. Drawing the rest from reference TRBV5-4 and TRBJ2-7, the complete variable domain is ETGVTQSPTHLIKTRGQQVTLRCSSQSGHNTVSWYQQALGQGPQFIFQYYREEENGRGNFPPRFSGLQFPNYSSELNVNALELDDSALYLCASSLTRQGGSYEQYFGPGTRLTVT.